The 24 T cell receptor beta chains listed next were all sequenced from one sample in a study of blood T cell repertoires in COVID-19. Here immunoSEQ multiplex PCR was the method, and the copy in TCRdb shows in-frame clones only, minus some. The table lists about 81,000 clones, approximately 89% of them singletons, with approximately 12% in the top ten. Sequenced sample: peripheral blood. Receptor source: a man in his sixties or seventies with active or convalescent COVID-19.

The chain has TRBV5-8 and TRBJ2-7; D is ambiguous. Germline CDR1 SGHTS, CDR2 YDEGEE. The CDR3 totals 11 residues. V shed 5 bases and J shed 2 bases, with 5 bases lying between them. The CDR3: CASSPTYEQYF. In nucleotides, the CDR3 is TGTGCCAGCAGTCCAACCTACGAGCAGTACTTC.

The chain links TRBV6-1 to TRBJ2-7; weak D call: TRBD1 (6 bases). The germline gives CDR1 MNHNS, CDR2 SASEGT. The CDR3 sequence is 17 residues long. The V gene lost 2 bases and the J gene lost 2 bases, with 19 bases spanning the gap. The DNA for the CDR3 is TGTGCCAGCAGTGAATACCTACAGGGTCAGATCACCTACGAGCAGTACTTC. Translating it yields CASSEYLQGQITYEQYF.

The CDR3 sequence is CAWSSGGAGDTQYF. CDR3 bases: TGTGCCTGGAGTAGCGGGGGGGCGGGAGATACGCAGTATTTT. The chain is built from TRBV30 and TRBJ2-3, with TRBD2 identical over 10 bases. CDR1 and CDR2 from the germline V gene are GTSNPN and SVGIG (reference sequence). The CDR3 runs 14 residues. V lost 2 bases, J lost 5 bases, and 4 bases stayed unmatched.

In DNA form, the CDR3 reads TGTGCCAGCTCAACGGGTTATAATCAGCCCCAGCATTTT. Translating it yields CASSTGYNQPQHF. The gene calls are TRBV18 and TRBJ1-5; D gene unclear. Germline CDR1 KGHSH, CDR2 LQKENI. Trimming cost V 5 bases and J 4 bases, with 9 bases left between them. The CDR3 has 13 residues.

This chain joins TRBV29-1 and TRBJ1-2; 9 positions agree with TRBD1. This CDR3 region has 13 residues. Germline assignment: CDR1 SQVTM and CDR2 ANQGSEA. V lost 7 bases to trimming and J lost 7 bases; unmatched junction nucleotides: 10. The CDR3 protein is CSALPGQGSGYTF. CDR3 nucleotides: TGCAGCGCGCTACCGGGACAGGGCTCTGGCTACACCTTC.

The genes are TRBV18 and TRBJ2-2; a possible D gene is TRBD1 (5 bases). Trimming left V 3 bases short and J 4 bases short, with 15 bases between. The germline CDR1 and CDR2 sequences are KGHSH and LQKENI. CDR3 length equals 16 residues. CDR3 loop: CASSPSQAGLTGELFF. The DNA of the CDR3 is TGTGCCAGCTCACCCAGTCAGGCAGGGCTCACCGGGGAGCTGTTTTTT.

This chain uses TRBV5-1 with TRBJ1-1, with TRBD1 as a possible D gene (6 bases). Germline CDR1 and CDR2: SGHRS and YFSETQ. The CDR3 contains 14 residues. The germline V and J ends were trimmed by 4 bases and 4 bases, with 14 bases remaining between them. The CDR3 coding sequence is TGCGCCAGCAGCGCAACAGGGCGTACCACTGAAGCTTTCTTT. Translation: CASSATGRTTEAFF.

The V call is TRBV2, the J call TRBJ2-7; tentative D call: TRBD2 (6 bases). There are 14 residues in the CDR3. Trimming left V 3 bases short and J 3 bases short, with 12 bases between. Per germline, CDR1 SNHLY and CDR2 FYNNEI. This chain's CDR3 is CASSDFGGSYEQYF. The CDR3 DNA reads TGTGCCAGCAGTGATTTCGGAGGGAGCTACGAGCAGTACTTC.

This chain connects TRBV7-8 to TRBJ1-5; the D is unclear. The CDR3 length is 14 residues. Trimming removed 1 base from V and 6 bases from J, with 10 bases in between. The germline V gene has CDR1 SGHVS and CDR2 FQNEAQ. CDR3 in DNA: TGTGCCAGCAGCTTAGAACCGGGGAGTCAGCCCCAGCATTTT. Translated, it gives CASSLEPGSQPQHF.

This chain uses TRBV7-2 with TRBJ2-5; tentative D call: TRBD1 (6 bases). The V gene's germline CDR1 is SGHTA and CDR2 FQGNSA. The germline V and J ends were trimmed by 3 bases and 2 bases, with 10 bases remaining between them. The CDR3 is 14 amino acids. This CDR3 is CASSFSTGQETQYF. The CDR3 DNA follows: TGTGCCAGCAGCTTCTCTACAGGGCAAGAGACCCAGTACTTC.

V gene TRBV5-1 combines with J gene TRBJ1-5, with TRBD1 as a possible D gene (5 bases). The V and J ends lost 4 bases and 3 bases respectively, with 8 bases between them. The CDR3 runs to 13 residues. Germline CDR1 SGHRS, CDR2 YFSETQ. CDR3 in amino acids: CASSLDNNQPQHF. CDR3 nucleotide sequence: TGCGCCAGCAGCCTGGACAACAATCAGCCCCAGCATTTT. The variable domain in full, completed from reference TRBV5-1 and TRBJ1-5, reads KAGVTQTPRYLIKTRGQQVTLSCSPISGHRSVSWYQQTPGQGLQFLFEYFSETQRNKGNFPGRFSGRQFSNSRSEMNVSTLELGDSALYLCASSLDNNQPQHFGDGTRLSIL.

The chain links TRBV2 to TRBJ1-1; 10 nucleotides align to TRBD1. Germline V gene lookup returns CDR1 SNHLY and CDR2 FYNNEI. With V trimmed by 0 bases and J by 2 bases, 6 bases remained unmatched. The CDR3 is 17 residues long. As DNA, the CDR3 is TGTGCCAGCAGTGAAGCGACAGGGGGCGCAGGAAACACTGAAGCTTTCTTT. It specifies CASSEATGGAGNTEAFF.

The CDR3 protein is CASSEPGHYEQYF. The CDR3 DNA reads as TGCGCCAGCAGCGAGCCGGGACACTACGAGCAGTACTTC. This chain links TRBV5-1 with TRBJ2-7; tentative D call: TRBD1 (6 bases). The germline CDR1 and CDR2 sequences are SGHRS and YFSETQ. CDR3 length equals 13 residues. V was cut by 4 bases and J by 3 bases, with 11 bases left in between. Combining the CDR3 with reference TRBV5-1 and TRBJ2-7 gives the whole variable domain KAGVTQTPRYLIKTRGQQVTLSCSPISGHRSVSWYQQTPGQGLQFLFEYFSETQRNKGNFPGRFSGRQFSNSRSEMNVSTLELGDSALYLCASSEPGHYEQYFGPGTRLTVT.

The chain carries TRBV5-1 and TRBJ2-7; TRBD1 aligns across 12 bases. Germline trimming cut 4 bases from V and 1 base from J; bases unmatched to any gene: 9. Germline V CDR1 and CDR2: SGHRS, YFSETQ. The CDR3 is 17 residues long. CDR3 region: CASSAGQGAPASYEQYF. The CDR3 nucleotides are TGCGCCAGCAGCGCGGGACAGGGGGCACCAGCGTCCTACGAGCAGTACTTC.

This rearrangement joins TRBV4-3 to TRBJ2-7; 7 nucleotides agree with TRBD2. The CDR3 spans 14 residues. Germline V CDR1 and CDR2: LGHNA, YSLEER. Trimming at V came to 5 bases and at J to 3 bases, leaving 7 bases not matched to a gene. CDR3 sequence (DNA): TGCGCCAGCAGCGATGCTGGGGGGGACTACGAGCAGTACTTC. Protein: CASSDAGGDYEQYF.

This clone was seen a single time. V gene TRBV20-1 combines with J gene TRBJ1-2; D is ambiguous. The CDR3 totals 11 residues. Germline V gene data show CDR1 as DFQATT and CDR2 as SNEGSKA (reference sequence). Trimming shortened V by 4 bases and J by 8 bases, and 11 bases separated the two germline ends. The CDR3 DNA is TGCAGTGCTACCGGCCTAGGCGGCTACACCTTC. Protein sequence: CSATGLGGYTF.

The chain has TRBV15 and TRBJ1-1; 9 bases are shared with TRBD1. V shed 6 bases, J shed 0 bases, and the junction held 8 bases outside the gene matches. This CDR3 region has 16 residues. Germline values: CDR1 LNHNV, CDR2 YYDKDF (reference sequence). This chain's CDR3 is CATRAGTGLMNTEAFF. Here the CDR3 DNA reads TGTGCCACCAGGGCCGGGACAGGGCTCATGAACACTGAAGCTTTCTTT.

This chain links TRBV27 with TRBJ2-5, with 7 bases that match TRBD1. V lost 5 bases and J lost 4; bases outside the gene matches: 10. Germline V gene data show CDR1 as MNHEY and CDR2 as SMNVEV (reference sequence). This CDR3 is built from 15 residues. The CDR3 spells CASSPQGQARETQYF. CDR3 nucleotides: TGTGCCAGCAGTCCACAAGGACAGGCGAGAGAGACCCAGTACTTC.

J is TRBJ1-1 and V is TRBV5-5, with D tentatively TRBD1 (5 bases). The CDR3 sequence is 15 residues long. The germline V gene has CDR1 SGHKS and CDR2 YYEKEE (reference sequence). V lost 6 bases, J lost 0 bases, and 15 bases lay in between. Here the CDR3 DNA reads TGTGCCAGCACCCCGGCCGGGGGTTTGAACACTGAAGCTTTCTTT. Encoded protein: CASTPAGGLNTEAFF.

The chain uses TRBV4-1 and TRBJ2-7, with a tentative D call TRBD2 (5 bases). V was trimmed by 4 bases and J by 7 bases, leaving 20 bases between them. CDR1 and CDR2 from the germline V gene are MGHRA and YSYEKL. The CDR3 loop spans 15 amino acids. CDR3: CASSPGGQARAEQYF. The CDR3 bases are TGCGCCAGCAGCCCGGGCGGGCAGGCCCGGGCTGAGCAGTACTTC.

This rearrangement joins TRBV13 to TRBJ2-5, with TRBD1 as a possible D gene (6 bases). Germline loops: CDR1 PRHDT, CDR2 FYEKMQ (reference sequence). V lost 3 bases and J lost 3, with 11 bases in between. The CDR3 totals 14 residues. The DNA of the CDR3 is TGTGCCAGCAGCTTGTCCCGGACAGAAGAGACCCAGTACTTC. Protein sequence: CASSLSRTEETQYF.

The V gene is TRBV12-3 or TRBV12-4, the J gene TRBJ2-2; D gene uncertain. The CDR3 covers 11 residues. The V end lost 3 bases, the J end lost 8 bases, and 4 bases lay between the germline ends. CDR3 loop: CASSFQGELFF. The CDR3 nucleotides are TGTGCCAGCAGTTTTCAAGGGGAGCTGTTTTTT.

V and J are TRBV6-5 and TRBJ1-4; 7 bases are shared with TRBD1. CDR1 is MNHEY, CDR2 SVGAGI, per germline. The junction had 7 bases not matched to a gene; V was cut back by 6 bases and J by 3 bases. The CDR3 runs to 15 residues. CDR3: CASSKNRGSNEKLFF. In nucleotides, the CDR3 is TGTGCCAGCAGCAAGAACAGGGGTTCTAATGAAAAACTGTTTTTT.

The V call is TRBV7-2, the J call TRBJ2-7; 7 positions match TRBD1. From germline, CDR1 is SGHTA and CDR2 FQGNSA. The CDR3 is 13 residues long. J lost 3 bases, V lost 4 bases, and 3 bases had no gene match. CDR3 coding DNA: TGTGCCAGCAGCTCGGGACAGATCTACGAGCAGTACTTC. It codes for CASSSGQIYEQYF.